This T cell receptor beta chain is from a study of graft-versus-host responses after intestinal transplantation. The overall study: Grafts were multivisceral, liver-intestinal, or isolated intestinal. Uniformly, recipients were administered anti-thymocyte globulin induction with subsequent tacrolimus and steroids for around 3 years. Study findings and constraints: Recipient marrow contained GvH clones, some of which appeared first in ileum or blood. Some patients had graft-donor T cell macrochimerism, and their allografts showed high graft-versus-host to host-versus-graft clonal ratios.

This table comes from immunoSEQ multiplex PCR, and its TCRdb copy is limited to in-frame clones, with some not included. The sample has about 100,000 clones, about 90% seen once. This clone was seen only once. What it recognizes is unknown. Germline values: CDR1 SGHVS, CDR2 FQNEAQ. With 5 bases removed from V and 0 bases from J, the gap between germline ends came to 11 bases. CDR3 length: 15 residues. Source: unstimulated CD4+ T cells sorted from spleen or lymph node cells, taken before transplant. This receptor was taken from a human donor who was the organ donor for an intestinal transplant. This chain connects TRBV7-8 to TRBJ1-5, with D uncertain. The DNA of the CDR3 is TGTGCCAGCAGCGTCATCTCCGGTAGCAATCAGCCCCAGCATTTT. Its protein is CASSVISGSNQPQHF. The full variable domain, its missing parts supplied by reference TRBV7-8 and TRBJ1-5, is GAGVSQSPRYKVAKRGQDVALRCDPISGHVSLFWYQQALGQGPEFLTYFQNEAQLDKSGLPSDRFFAERPEGSVSTLKIQRTQQEDSAVYLCASSVISGSNQPQHFGDGTRLSIL.